These T cell receptor beta chains were read from a single sample in a study of identifying expanded T cells in peripheral blood. Sequencing was performed with immunoSEQ multiplex PCR; in TCRdb, only in-frame clones are kept and a portion is missing. The table has 65,000 to 95,000 clones, roughly 90% seen once; the top ten hold 7.3%. Sequenced material: blood. Receptors originate from a person between 18 and 69 years old in good health. The CDR3 runs from the conserved cysteine through the conserved F or W. The order of the fields is clone size, V gene, D gene, J gene, CDR3 protein, CDR3 DNA. D genes are given only for firm matches. For some rows the clone size is stated as once, few or many, or as a class when expanded; others skip it.

abundance: NA
v_gene: TRBV6-5
d_gene: NA
j_gene: TRBJ2-2
CDR3aa: CASRAGLLTGELFF
CDR3nt: TGTGCCAGCAGAGCAGGGCTTCTTACCGGGGAGCTGTTTTTT

abundance: NA
v_gene: TRBV6-1
d_gene: NA
j_gene: TRBJ1-1
CDR3aa: CASGRGSQGWTEAFF
CDR3nt: TGTGCCAGCGGGAGGGGAAGTCAGGGGTGGACTGAAGCTTTCTTT

abundance: NA
v_gene: TRBV11-1
d_gene: TRBD1
j_gene: TRBJ2-2
CDR3aa: CASSRQGAGELFF
CDR3nt: TGTGCCAGCAGTCGACAGGGAGCCGGGGAGCTGTTTTTT

abundance: once
v_gene: TRBV4-1
d_gene: NA
j_gene: TRBJ1-5
CDR3aa: CASSQVGHPNQPQHF
CDR3nt: TGCGCCAGCAGCCAAGTGGGACACCCGAATCAGCCCCAGCATTTT

abundance: NA
v_gene: TRBV5-1
d_gene: NA
j_gene: TRBJ2-2
CDR3aa: CASSPRQGGTGELFF
CDR3nt: TGCGCCAGCAGCCCCAGGCAGGGAGGCACCGGGGAGCTGTTTTTT

abundance: NA
v_gene: TRBV5-6
d_gene: NA
j_gene: TRBJ2-1
CDR3aa: CASSLGNNEQFF
CDR3nt: TGTGCCAGCAGCTTGGGGAACAATGAGCAGTTCTTC

abundance: NA
v_gene: TRBV18
d_gene: NA
j_gene: TRBJ1-1
CDR3aa: CASSDFGHPNTEAFF
CDR3nt: TGTGCCAGCTCAGATTTTGGACACCCTAACACTGAAGCTTTCTTT

abundance: NA
v_gene: TRBV27
d_gene: NA
j_gene: TRBJ1-2
CDR3aa: CASSLAQSNGYTF
CDR3nt: TGTGCCAGCAGTTTAGCTCAGTCAAATGGCTACACCTTC

abundance: NA
v_gene: TRBV6-6
d_gene: TRBD1
j_gene: TRBJ1-3
CDR3aa: CASVLGTGGNTIYF
CDR3nt: TGTGCCAGCGTGCTTGGGACAGGGGGAAACACCATATATTTT

abundance: NA
v_gene: TRBV4-1
d_gene: TRBD1
j_gene: TRBJ1-2
CDR3aa: CASSQAGTGANYGYTF
CDR3nt: TGCGCCAGCAGCCAAGCAGGGACAGGAGCTAACTATGGCTACACCTTC

abundance: NA
v_gene: TRBV28
d_gene: TRBD1
j_gene: TRBJ2-7
CDR3aa: CASSQGGHEQYF
CDR3nt: TGTGCCAGCAGCCAAGGGGGCCACGAGCAGTACTTC

abundance: NA
v_gene: TRBV7-6
d_gene: TRBD1
j_gene: TRBJ2-1
CDR3aa: CASSYAGTDYNEQFF
CDR3nt: TGTGCCAGCAGCTACGCCGGGACAGATTACAATGAGCAGTTCTTC

abundance: NA
v_gene: TRBV29-1
d_gene: NA
j_gene: TRBJ2-1
CDR3aa: CSAGRGSYNEQFF
CDR3nt: TGCAGCGCGGGACGGGGCTCCTACAATGAGCAGTTCTTC

abundance: NA
v_gene: TRBV27
d_gene: NA
j_gene: TRBJ2-2
CDR3aa: CASSLTGRTGELFF
CDR3nt: TGTGCCAGCAGTTTAACAGGGCGCACCGGGGAGCTGTTTTTT

abundance: NA
v_gene: TRBV2
d_gene: TRBD1
j_gene: TRBJ2-5
CDR3aa: CASTLDRDETQYF
CDR3nt: TGTGCCAGCACCCTCGACAGGGATGAGACCCAGTACTTC

abundance: NA
v_gene: TRBV6-5
d_gene: NA
j_gene: TRBJ1-4
CDR3aa: CASSYSVSTNEKLFF
CDR3nt: TGTGCCAGCAGTTACTCGGTATCAACTAATGAAAAACTGTTTTTT

abundance: once
v_gene: TRBV6-6
d_gene: NA
j_gene: TRBJ2-1
CDR3aa: CASSYPAALRYNEQFF
CDR3nt: TGTGCCAGCAGTTACCCCGCTGCATTGAGATACAATGAGCAGTTCTTC

abundance: NA
v_gene: TRBV6-6
d_gene: NA
j_gene: TRBJ2-7
CDR3aa: CASSYSATGYEQYF
CDR3nt: TGTGCCAGCAGTTACTCTGCCACAGGGTACGAGCAGTACTTC

abundance: NA
v_gene: TRBV7-2
d_gene: NA
j_gene: TRBJ2-1
CDR3aa: CASSLGVEQFF
CDR3nt: TGTGCCAGCAGTTTGGGGGTTGAGCAGTTCTTC

abundance: NA
v_gene: TRBV7-9
d_gene: TRBD1
j_gene: TRBJ1-2
CDR3aa: CASSTTGTGGFYYGYTF
CDR3nt: TGTGCCAGCAGCACAACCGGGACAGGGGGCTTTTACTATGGCTACACCTTC

abundance: NA
v_gene: TRBV2
d_gene: NA
j_gene: TRBJ1-1
CDR3aa: CASRWGDEAFF
CDR3nt: TGTGCCAGCAGATGGGGGGATGAAGCTTTCTTT

abundance: NA
v_gene: TRBV29-1
d_gene: TRBD1
j_gene: TRBJ1-2
CDR3aa: CSVQTGGLYGYTF
CDR3nt: TGCAGCGTTCAGACAGGGGGCCTCTATGGCTACACCTTC

abundance: NA
v_gene: TRBV25-1
d_gene: TRBD1
j_gene: TRBJ1-1
CDR3aa: CASSEYGQGRGAFF
CDR3nt: TGTGCCAGCAGTGAATACGGACAGGGGCGAGGAGCTTTCTTT

abundance: NA
v_gene: TRBV6-6
d_gene: NA
j_gene: TRBJ2-5
CDR3aa: CASTSSKETQYF
CDR3nt: TGTGCCAGCACGAGCAGTAAAGAGACCCAGTACTTC

abundance: once
v_gene: TRBV15
d_gene: NA
j_gene: TRBJ2-1
CDR3aa: CATSRARDFYNEQFF
CDR3nt: TGTGCCACCAGCAGAGCCAGGGATTTCTACAATGAGCAGTTCTTC

abundance: NA
v_gene: TRBV19
d_gene: NA
j_gene: TRBJ1-6
CDR3aa: CASGGGSTYNSPLHF
CDR3nt: TGTGCCAGTGGCGGCGGGTCCACATATAATTCACCCCTCCACTTT

abundance: NA
v_gene: TRBV4-3
d_gene: NA
j_gene: TRBJ2-1
CDR3aa: CASSQGVAEPINEQFF
CDR3nt: TGCGCCAGCAGCCAAGGAGTAGCGGAACCTATCAATGAGCAGTTCTTC

abundance: NA
v_gene: TRBV5-1
d_gene: NA
j_gene: TRBJ2-2
CDR3aa: CASSSLHFTGELFF
CDR3nt: TGCGCCAGCAGCTCCCTTCACTTCACCGGGGAGCTGTTTTTT

abundance: NA
v_gene: TRBV7-3
d_gene: TRBD1
j_gene: TRBJ2-3
CDR3aa: CASSYRPTSGTGLSRADTQYF
CDR3nt: TGTGCCAGCAGCTACAGACCTACCTCCGGGACAGGGCTATCTAGGGCAGATACGCAGTATTTT

abundance: NA
v_gene: TRBV30
d_gene: TRBD1
j_gene: TRBJ1-2
CDR3aa: CAWLPRNRGVDYGYTF
CDR3nt: TGTGCCTGGCTCCCAAGGAACAGGGGAGTTGACTATGGCTACACCTTC

abundance: NA
v_gene: TRBV7-9
d_gene: NA
j_gene: TRBJ1-4
CDR3aa: CASSLEIAPEKLFF
CDR3nt: TGTGCCAGCAGCTTAGAGATAGCCCCGGAAAAACTGTTTTTT

abundance: NA
v_gene: TRBV5-1
d_gene: NA
j_gene: TRBJ1-1
CDR3aa: CASSTTGNTEAFF
CDR3nt: TGCGCCAGCAGCACCACAGGGAACACTGAAGCTTTCTTT

abundance: NA
v_gene: TRBV6-1
d_gene: TRBD2
j_gene: TRBJ2-7
CDR3aa: CASRRSGTSGYEQYF
CDR3nt: TGTGCCAGCAGAAGATCCGGGACTAGCGGGTACGAGCAGTACTTC

abundance: NA
v_gene: TRBV10-3
d_gene: TRBD1
j_gene: TRBJ2-1
CDR3aa: CAIRRDRARVNEQFF
CDR3nt: TGTGCCATCAGGAGGGACAGGGCACGGGTCAATGAGCAGTTCTTC

abundance: NA
v_gene: TRBV7-8
d_gene: NA
j_gene: TRBJ1-1
CDR3aa: CASSLIVPNTEAFF
CDR3nt: TGTGCCAGCAGCTTGATAGTCCCGAACACTGAAGCTTTCTTT

abundance: NA
v_gene: TRBV6-1
d_gene: NA
j_gene: TRBJ1-3
CDR3aa: CASSARVSGNTIYF
CDR3nt: TGTGCCAGCAGTGCGCGGGTCTCTGGAAACACCATATATTTT

abundance: NA
v_gene: TRBV4-1
d_gene: NA
j_gene: TRBJ1-2
CDR3aa: CASSQSTNYGYTF
CDR3nt: TGCGCCAGCAGCCAGAGTACTAACTATGGCTACACCTTC

abundance: NA
v_gene: TRBV30
d_gene: NA
j_gene: TRBJ1-1
CDR3aa: CAWSKWGLDLNTEAFF
CDR3nt: TGTGCCTGGAGTAAATGGGGTTTGGACTTGAACACTGAAGCTTTCTTT

abundance: NA
v_gene: TRBV10-2
d_gene: TRBD1
j_gene: TRBJ1-2
CDR3aa: CASSDSGTGHGYTF
CDR3nt: TGCGCCAGCAGTGATTCCGGGACAGGGCATGGCTACACCTTC

abundance: NA
v_gene: TRBV10-1
d_gene: TRBD1
j_gene: TRBJ1-6
CDR3aa: CANRTGYNSPLHF
CDR3nt: TGCGCCAACAGGACAGGGTATAATTCACCCCTCCACTTT

abundance: NA
v_gene: TRBV7-9
d_gene: TRBD2
j_gene: TRBJ2-5
CDR3aa: CASKTGGGKETQYF
CDR3nt: TGTGCCAGCAAAACGGGAGGGGGTAAAGAGACCCAGTACTTC

abundance: NA
v_gene: TRBV30
d_gene: NA
j_gene: TRBJ2-5
CDR3aa: CAWIPGGGPETQYF
CDR3nt: TGTGCCTGGATTCCAGGGGGGGGCCCAGAGACCCAGTACTTC

abundance: NA
v_gene: TRBV4-1
d_gene: NA
j_gene: TRBJ2-6
CDR3aa: CASSQDRRDSGANVLTF
CDR3nt: TGCGCCAGCAGCCAAGATAGACGGGACTCTGGGGCCAACGTCCTGACTTTC

abundance: once
v_gene: TRBV6-1
d_gene: TRBD1
j_gene: TRBJ1-5
CDR3aa: CASSQRQGDQPQHF
CDR3nt: TGTGCCAGCAGTCAACGACAGGGGGATCAGCCCCAGCATTTT

abundance: NA
v_gene: TRBV19
d_gene: NA
j_gene: TRBJ1-5
CDR3aa: CASSIDGRVSQPQHF
CDR3nt: TGTGCCAGTAGTATAGATGGGAGGGTGTCTCAGCCCCAGCATTTT

abundance: NA
v_gene: TRBV6-4
d_gene: TRBD1
j_gene: TRBJ2-1
CDR3aa: CASSLRAGGNEQFF
CDR3nt: TGTGCCAGCAGCCTTCGGGCAGGGGGCAATGAGCAGTTCTTC

abundance: once
v_gene: TRBV30
d_gene: NA
j_gene: TRBJ1-5
CDR3aa: CAWSPGIGNQPQHF
CDR3nt: TGTGCCTGGAGTCCAGGGATCGGCAATCAGCCCCAGCATTTT

abundance: NA
v_gene: TRBV19
d_gene: TRBD1
j_gene: TRBJ1-1
CDR3aa: CASSSRQGDTEAFF
CDR3nt: TGTGCCAGTAGTTCCAGACAGGGGGACACTGAAGCTTTCTTT